This TCR beta chain appears in the sequencing data of a study of blood T cell repertoires in COVID-19. Across the study: Samples of COVID-19 (acute and convalescent) were obtained from the United States, Italy and Spain. PBMCs, B-cell-depleted T cells, or T cells provided the cDNA or gDNA that made up the material.

The V gene end was trimmed by 5 bases and the J gene end by 1 base; junction bases not matched to a gene: 5. Germline CDR1 and CDR2: SEHNR and FQNEAQ (reference sequence). There are 16 residues in the CDR3. Study processing details: Researchers report that nucleated cell counts were estimated from reference gene primer amplification. The assay was immunoSEQ multiplex PCR, and TCRdb's table has in-frame clones only and misses some. The V and J calls and clone size come from that table; D and trimming were worked out from the DNA. The table shows 250,000 or so clones, with roughly four fifths occurring only once.

The rearrangement joins TRBV7-9 to TRBJ2-2, with TRBD1 matching 9 bases. The receptor was isolated from a woman between 65 and 79 years old with acute or convalescent COVID-19. Sequenced material: peripheral blood. The CDR3 spells CASSVTGGVNTGELFF. The DNA for the CDR3 is TGTGCCAGCAGCGTTACAGGGGGCGTGAACACCGGGGAGCTGTTTTTT.